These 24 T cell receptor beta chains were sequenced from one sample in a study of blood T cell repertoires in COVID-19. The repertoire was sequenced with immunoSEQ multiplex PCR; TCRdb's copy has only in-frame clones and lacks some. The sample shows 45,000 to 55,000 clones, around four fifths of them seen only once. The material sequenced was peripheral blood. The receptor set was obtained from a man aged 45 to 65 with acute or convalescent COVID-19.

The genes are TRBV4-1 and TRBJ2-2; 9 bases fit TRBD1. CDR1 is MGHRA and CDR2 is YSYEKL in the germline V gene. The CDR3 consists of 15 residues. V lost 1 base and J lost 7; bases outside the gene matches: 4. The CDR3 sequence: CASSQAGQGIGELFF. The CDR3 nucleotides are TGCGCCAGCAGCCAAGCGGGACAGGGAATCGGGGAGCTGTTTTTT.

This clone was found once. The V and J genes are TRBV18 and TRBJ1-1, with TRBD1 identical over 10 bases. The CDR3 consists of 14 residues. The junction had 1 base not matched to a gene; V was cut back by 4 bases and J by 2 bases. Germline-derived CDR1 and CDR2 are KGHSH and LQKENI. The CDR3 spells CASSLTGGNTEAFF. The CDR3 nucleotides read TGTGCCAGCTCACTGACAGGGGGCAACACTGAAGCTTTCTTT.

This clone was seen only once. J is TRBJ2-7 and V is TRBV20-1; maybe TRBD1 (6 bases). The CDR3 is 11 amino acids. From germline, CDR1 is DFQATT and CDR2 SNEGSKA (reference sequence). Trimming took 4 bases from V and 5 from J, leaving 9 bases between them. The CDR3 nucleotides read TGCAGTGCTAAACAGGGTAACGAGCAGTACTTC. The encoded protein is CSAKQGNEQYF.

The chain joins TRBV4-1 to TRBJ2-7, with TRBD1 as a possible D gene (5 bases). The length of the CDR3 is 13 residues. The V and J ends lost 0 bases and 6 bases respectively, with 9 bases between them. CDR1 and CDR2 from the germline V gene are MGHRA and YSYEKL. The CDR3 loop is CASSQEKGREQYF. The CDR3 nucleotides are TGCGCCAGCAGCCAAGAGAAGGGGCGCGAGCAGTACTTC.

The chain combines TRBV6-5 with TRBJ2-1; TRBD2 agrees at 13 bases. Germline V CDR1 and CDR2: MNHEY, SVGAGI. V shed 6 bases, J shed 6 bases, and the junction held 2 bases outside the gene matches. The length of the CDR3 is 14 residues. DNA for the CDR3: TGTGCCAGCAGACTAGCGGGAGGGGTCAATGAGCAGTTCTTC. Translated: CASRLAGGVNEQFF.

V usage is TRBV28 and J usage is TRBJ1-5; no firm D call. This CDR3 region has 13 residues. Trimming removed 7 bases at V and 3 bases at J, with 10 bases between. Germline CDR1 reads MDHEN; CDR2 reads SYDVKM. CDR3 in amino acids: CASNEFSNQPQHF. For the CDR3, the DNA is TGTGCCAGCAATGAGTTCTCCAATCAGCCCCAGCATTTT.

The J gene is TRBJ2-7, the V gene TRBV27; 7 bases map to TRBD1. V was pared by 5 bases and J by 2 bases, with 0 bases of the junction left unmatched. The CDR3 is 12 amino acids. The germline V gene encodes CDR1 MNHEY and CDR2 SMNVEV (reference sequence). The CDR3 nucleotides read TGTGCCAGCAGTGGGACAGCCTACGAGCAGTACTTC. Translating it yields CASSGTAYEQYF.

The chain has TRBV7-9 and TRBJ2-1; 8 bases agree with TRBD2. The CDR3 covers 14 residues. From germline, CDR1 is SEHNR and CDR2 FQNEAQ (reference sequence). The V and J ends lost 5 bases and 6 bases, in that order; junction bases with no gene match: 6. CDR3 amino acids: CASSPVAGSNEQFF. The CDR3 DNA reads TGTGCCAGCAGCCCGGTAGCGGGATCCAATGAGCAGTTCTTC.

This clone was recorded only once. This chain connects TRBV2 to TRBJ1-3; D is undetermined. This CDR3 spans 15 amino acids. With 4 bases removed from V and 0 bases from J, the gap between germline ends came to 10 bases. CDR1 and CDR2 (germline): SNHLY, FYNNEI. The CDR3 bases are TGTGCCAGCAGTGTAACGGGAAGCTCTGGAAACACCATATATTTT. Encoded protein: CASSVTGSSGNTIYF.

DNA of the CDR3: TGTGCCAGTAGTGAGCTAGCGGGGGAGACCCAGTACTTC. Protein sequence: CASSELAGETQYF. The chain recombines TRBV19 with TRBJ2-5; 9 nucleotides line up with TRBD2. This CDR3 spans 13 amino acids. CDR1 is LNHDA, CDR2 SQIVND, per germline (reference sequence). V was clipped by 5 bases and J by 5 bases; unmatched bases: 3.

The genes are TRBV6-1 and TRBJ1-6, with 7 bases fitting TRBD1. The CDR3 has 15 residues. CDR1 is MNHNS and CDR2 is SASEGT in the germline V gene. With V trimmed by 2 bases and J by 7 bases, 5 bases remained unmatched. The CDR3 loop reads CASSERGPLNSPLHF. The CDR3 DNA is TGTGCCAGCAGTGAAAGGGGGCCCCTAAATTCACCCCTCCACTTT.

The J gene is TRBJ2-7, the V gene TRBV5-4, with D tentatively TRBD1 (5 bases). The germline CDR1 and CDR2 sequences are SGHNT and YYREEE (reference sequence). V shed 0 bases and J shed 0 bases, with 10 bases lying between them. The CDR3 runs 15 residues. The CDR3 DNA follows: TGTGCCAGCAGCTTGGGCAGGGCCAACTCCTACGAGCAGTACTTC. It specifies CASSLGRANSYEQYF.

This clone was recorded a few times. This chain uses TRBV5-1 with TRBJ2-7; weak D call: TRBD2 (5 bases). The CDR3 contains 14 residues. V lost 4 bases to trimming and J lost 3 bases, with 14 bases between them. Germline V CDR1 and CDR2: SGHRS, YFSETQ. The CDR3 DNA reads TGCGCCAGCAGCGTTGCCGTGGGAGACTACGAGCAGTACTTC. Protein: CASSVAVGDYEQYF. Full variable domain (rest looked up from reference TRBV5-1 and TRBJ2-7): KAGVTQTPRYLIKTRGQQVTLSCSPISGHRSVSWYQQTPGQGLQFLFEYFSETQRNKGNFPGRFSGRQFSNSRSEMNVSTLELGDSALYLCASSVAVGDYEQYFGPGTRLTVT.

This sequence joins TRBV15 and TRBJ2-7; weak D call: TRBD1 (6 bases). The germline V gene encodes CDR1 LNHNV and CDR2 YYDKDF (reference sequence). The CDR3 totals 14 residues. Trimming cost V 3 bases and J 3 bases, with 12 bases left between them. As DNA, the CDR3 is TGTGCCACCAGCAGGGACAGTGAGGACTACGAGCAGTACTTC. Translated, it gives CATSRDSEDYEQYF.

The CDR3 DNA follows: TGTGCCTGGACCGGACTGATACAAGAGACCCAGTACTTC. Protein product: CAWTGLIQETQYF. The chain employs TRBV30 and TRBJ2-5; tentative D call: TRBD2 (5 bases). Deletions cut 4 bases from V and 2 bases from J, with 11 bases between. CDR1 and CDR2 from the germline V gene are GTSNPN and SVGIG (reference sequence). The CDR3 sequence is 13 residues long.

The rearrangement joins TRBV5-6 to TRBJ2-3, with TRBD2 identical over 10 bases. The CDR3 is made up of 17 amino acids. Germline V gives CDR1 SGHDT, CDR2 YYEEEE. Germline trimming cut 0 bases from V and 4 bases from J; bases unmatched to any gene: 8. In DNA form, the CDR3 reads TGTGCCAGCAGCTTGGATCTAGCGGGAGCTTGGGCAGATACGCAGTATTTT. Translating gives CASSLDLAGAWADTQYF.

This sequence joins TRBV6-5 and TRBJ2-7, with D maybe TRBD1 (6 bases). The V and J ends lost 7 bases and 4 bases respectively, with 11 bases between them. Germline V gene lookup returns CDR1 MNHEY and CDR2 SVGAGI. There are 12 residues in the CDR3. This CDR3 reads CASTVTGYEQYF. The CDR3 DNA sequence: TGTGCCAGCACTGTAACAGGGTACGAGCAGTACTTC.

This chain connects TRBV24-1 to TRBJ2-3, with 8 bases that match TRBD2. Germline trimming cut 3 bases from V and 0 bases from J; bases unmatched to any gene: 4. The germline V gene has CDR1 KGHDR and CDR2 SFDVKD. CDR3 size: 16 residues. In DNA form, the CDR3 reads TGTGCCACCAGTGATCCCTCTAGCGGGAGCACAGATACGCAGTATTTT. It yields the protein CATSDPSSGSTDTQYF.

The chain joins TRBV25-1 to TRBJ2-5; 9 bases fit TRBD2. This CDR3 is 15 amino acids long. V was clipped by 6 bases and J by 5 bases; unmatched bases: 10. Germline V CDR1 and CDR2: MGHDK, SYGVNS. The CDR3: CASRKYSGRGETQYF. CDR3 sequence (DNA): TGTGCCAGCAGGAAATATAGCGGGAGAGGGGAGACCCAGTACTTC.

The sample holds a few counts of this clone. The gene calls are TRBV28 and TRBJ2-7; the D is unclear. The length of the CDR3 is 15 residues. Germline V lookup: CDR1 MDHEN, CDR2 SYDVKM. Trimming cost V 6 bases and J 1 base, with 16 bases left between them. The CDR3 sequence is CASSPRHRRSYEQYF. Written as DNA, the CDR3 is TGTGCCAGCAGCCCACGCCACAGAAGGTCCTACGAGCAGTACTTC.

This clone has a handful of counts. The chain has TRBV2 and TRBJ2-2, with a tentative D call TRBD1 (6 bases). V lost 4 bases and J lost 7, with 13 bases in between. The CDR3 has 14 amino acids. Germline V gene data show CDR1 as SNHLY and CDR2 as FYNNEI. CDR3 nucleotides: TGTGCCAGCAGTGTTTTAACGGGACACGGGGAGCTGTTTTTT. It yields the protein CASSVLTGHGELFF.

This chain's CDR3 is CASSLKRTGGYNEQFF. CDR3 in DNA: TGTGCCAGCAGCTTAAAACGGACAGGGGGCTACAATGAGCAGTTCTTC. The chain combines TRBV5-6 with TRBJ2-1; the match to TRBD1 covers 10 bases. After removal of 2 bases from V and 3 bases from J, the junction contained 5 bases not matched to a gene. CDR1 and CDR2 (germline): SGHDT, YYEEEE. This CDR3 comprises 16 residues.

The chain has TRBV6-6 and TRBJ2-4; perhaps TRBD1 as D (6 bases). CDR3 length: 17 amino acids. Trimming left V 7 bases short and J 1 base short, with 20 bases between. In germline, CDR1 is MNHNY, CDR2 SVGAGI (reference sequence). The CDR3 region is CASNPSGVARAKNIQYF. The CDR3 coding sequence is TGTGCCAGCAATCCATCAGGGGTGGCGCGGGCCAAAAACATTCAGTACTTC.

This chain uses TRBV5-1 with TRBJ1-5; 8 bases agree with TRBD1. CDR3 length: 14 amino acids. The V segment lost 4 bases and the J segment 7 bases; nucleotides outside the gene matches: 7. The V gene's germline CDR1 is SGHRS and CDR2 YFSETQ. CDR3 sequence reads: CASSVTGGEQPQHF. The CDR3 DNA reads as TGCGCCAGCAGCGTCACAGGGGGTGAACAGCCCCAGCATTTT. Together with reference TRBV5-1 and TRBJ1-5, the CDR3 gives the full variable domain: KAGVTQTPRYLIKTRGQQVTLSCSPISGHRSVSWYQQTPGQGLQFLFEYFSETQRNKGNFPGRFSGRQFSNSRSEMNVSTLELGDSALYLCASSVTGGEQPQHFGDGTRLSIL.